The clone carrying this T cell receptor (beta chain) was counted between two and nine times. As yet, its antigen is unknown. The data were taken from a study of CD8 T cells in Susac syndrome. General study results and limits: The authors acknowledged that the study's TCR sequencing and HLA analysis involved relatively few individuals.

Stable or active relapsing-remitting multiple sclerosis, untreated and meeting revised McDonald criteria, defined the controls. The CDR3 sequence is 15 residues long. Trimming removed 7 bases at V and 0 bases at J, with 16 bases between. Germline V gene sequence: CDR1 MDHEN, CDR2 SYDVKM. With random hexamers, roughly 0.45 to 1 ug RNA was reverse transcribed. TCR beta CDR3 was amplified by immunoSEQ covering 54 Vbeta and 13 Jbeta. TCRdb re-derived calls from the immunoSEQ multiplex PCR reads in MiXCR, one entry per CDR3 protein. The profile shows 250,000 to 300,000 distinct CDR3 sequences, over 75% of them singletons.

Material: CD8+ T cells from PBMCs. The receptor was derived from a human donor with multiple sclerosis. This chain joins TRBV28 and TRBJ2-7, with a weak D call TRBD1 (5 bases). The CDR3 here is CASTKTAGVSYEQYF. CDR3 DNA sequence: TGTGCCAGCACTAAGACAGCAGGAGTCTCCTACGAGCAGTACTTC.